The clone carrying this T cell receptor (beta chain) was found a few times. Antigen specificity is unknown. This record belongs to a study of radiotherapy plus CTLA-4 blockade in lung cancer. The overall study: Disease control reached approximately 29%, with objective responses in over 15%. Overall study results and limits: Increased serum interferon-beta after radiation also reportedly predicted response strongly.

The CDR3 covers 14 residues. Per the germline V gene, CDR1 is MNHEY and CDR2 is SMNVEV (reference sequence). The V and J ends lost 3 bases and 7 bases respectively, with 12 bases between them. The protocol was immunoSEQ multiplex PCR, while the TCRdb copy is restricted to in-frame clones and leaves out a portion. The table lists more than 75,000 clones, around 83% of them singletons. The V and J genes are TRBV27 and TRBJ2-2; D is perhaps TRBD2 (5 bases). The material sequenced was peripheral blood, taken from a patient treated with radiotherapy plus ipilimumab. The receptor comes from a human donor with non-small cell lung cancer that progressed on radiotherapy plus ipilimumab. The CDR3 region has the DNA TGTGCCAGCAGTTTTGAGGGAGCGAGCGGGGAGCTGTTTTTT. It is translated as CASSFEGASGELFF.